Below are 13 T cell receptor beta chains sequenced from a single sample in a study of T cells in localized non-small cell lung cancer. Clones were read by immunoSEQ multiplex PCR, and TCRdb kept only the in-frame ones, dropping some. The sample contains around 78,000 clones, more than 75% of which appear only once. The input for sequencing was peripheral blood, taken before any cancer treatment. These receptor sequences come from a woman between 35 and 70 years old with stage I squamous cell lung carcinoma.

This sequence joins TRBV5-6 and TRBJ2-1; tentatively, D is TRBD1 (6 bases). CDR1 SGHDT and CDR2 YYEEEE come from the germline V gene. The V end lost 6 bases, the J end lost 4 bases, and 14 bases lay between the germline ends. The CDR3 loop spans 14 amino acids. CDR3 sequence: CASTDSRAYNEQFF. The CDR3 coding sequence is TGTGCCAGCACGGACAGTAGGGCGTACAATGAGCAGTTCTTC.

The CDR3, as DNA: TGTGCCAGAAGCCACCAGACAGGGAAGGAAGATTCACCCCTCCACTTT. Encoded protein: CARSHQTGKEDSPLHF. V and J are TRBV5-3 and TRBJ1-6; TRBD1 matches at 7 bases. TRBV5-3 is flagged as an ORF with uncertain function. V gave up 4 bases and J gave up 8 bases; unmatched junction bases: 12. The CDR3 has 16 amino acids.

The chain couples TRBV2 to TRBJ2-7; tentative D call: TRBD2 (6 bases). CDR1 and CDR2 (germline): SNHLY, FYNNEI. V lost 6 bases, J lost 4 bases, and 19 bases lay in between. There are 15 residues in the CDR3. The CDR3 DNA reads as TGTGCCAGCAGCGCCGGTCCAGGAGGGGCTTACGAGCAGTACTTC. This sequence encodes CASSAGPGGAYEQYF.

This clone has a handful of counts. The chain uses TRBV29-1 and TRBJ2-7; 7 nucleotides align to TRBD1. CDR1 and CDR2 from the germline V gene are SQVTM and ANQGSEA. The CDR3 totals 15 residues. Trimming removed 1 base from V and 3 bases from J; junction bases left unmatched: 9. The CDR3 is CSVEGLGTESYEQYF. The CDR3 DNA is TGCAGCGTTGAAGGACTCGGGACAGAAAGCTACGAGCAGTACTTC.

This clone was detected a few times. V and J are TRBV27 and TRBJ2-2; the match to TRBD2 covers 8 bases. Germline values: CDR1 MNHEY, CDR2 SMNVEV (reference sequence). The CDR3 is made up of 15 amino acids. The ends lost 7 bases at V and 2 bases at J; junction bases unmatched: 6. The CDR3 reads CASTYGGANTGELFF. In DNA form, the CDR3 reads TGTGCCAGCACCTACGGGGGGGCCAACACCGGGGAGCTGTTTTTT.

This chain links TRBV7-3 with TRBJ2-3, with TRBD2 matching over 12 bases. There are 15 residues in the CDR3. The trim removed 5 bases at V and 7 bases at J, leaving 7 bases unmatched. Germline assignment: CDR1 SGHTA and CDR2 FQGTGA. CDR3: CASSQLAGGRYTQYF. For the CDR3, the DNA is TGTGCCAGCAGCCAACTAGCGGGGGGCCGATATACGCAGTATTTT.

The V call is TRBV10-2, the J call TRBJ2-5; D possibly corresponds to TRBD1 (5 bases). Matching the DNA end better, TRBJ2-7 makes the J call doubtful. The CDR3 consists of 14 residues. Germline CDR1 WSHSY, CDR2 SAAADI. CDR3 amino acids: CASSETNRQGEQYF. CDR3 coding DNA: TGCGCCAGCAGTGAGACAAACAGGCAGGGCGAGCAGTACTTC.

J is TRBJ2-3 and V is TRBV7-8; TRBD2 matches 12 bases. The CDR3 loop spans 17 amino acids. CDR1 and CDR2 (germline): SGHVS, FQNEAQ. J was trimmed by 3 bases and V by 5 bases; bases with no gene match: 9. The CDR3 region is CASSLDLAGGNTDTQYF. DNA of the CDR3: TGTGCCAGCAGCCTGGACCTAGCGGGGGGGAATACAGATACGCAGTATTTT. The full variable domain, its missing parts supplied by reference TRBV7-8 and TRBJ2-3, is GAGVSQSPRYKVAKRGQDVALRCDPISGHVSLFWYQQALGQGPEFLTYFQNEAQLDKSGLPSDRFFAERPEGSVSTLKIQRTQQEDSAVYLCASSLDLAGGNTDTQYFGPGTRLTVL.

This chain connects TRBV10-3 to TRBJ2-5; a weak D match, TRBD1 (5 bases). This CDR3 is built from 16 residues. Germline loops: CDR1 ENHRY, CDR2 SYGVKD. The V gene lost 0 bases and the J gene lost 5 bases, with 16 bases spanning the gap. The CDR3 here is CAISESDLQGVETQYF. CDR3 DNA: TGTGCCATCAGTGAGTCTGACCTCCAAGGGGTCGAGACCCAGTACTTC.

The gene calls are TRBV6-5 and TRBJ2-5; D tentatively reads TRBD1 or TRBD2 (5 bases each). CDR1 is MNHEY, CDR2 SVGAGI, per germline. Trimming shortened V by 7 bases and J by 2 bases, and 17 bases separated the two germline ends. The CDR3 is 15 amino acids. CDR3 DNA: TGTGCCAGCACCTCCCGAGGGGCAGCTCAAGAGACCCAGTACTTC. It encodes CASTSRGAAQETQYF.

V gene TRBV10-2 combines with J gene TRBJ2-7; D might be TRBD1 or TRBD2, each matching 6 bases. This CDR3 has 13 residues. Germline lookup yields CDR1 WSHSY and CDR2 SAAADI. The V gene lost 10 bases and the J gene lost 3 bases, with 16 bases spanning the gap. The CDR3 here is CATNAGTLYEQYF. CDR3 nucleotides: TGCGCCACCAACGCGGGGACACTCTACGAGCAGTACTTC.

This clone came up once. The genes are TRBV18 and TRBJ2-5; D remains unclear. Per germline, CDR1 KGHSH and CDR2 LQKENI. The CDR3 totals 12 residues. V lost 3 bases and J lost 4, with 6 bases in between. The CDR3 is CASSPVRETQYF. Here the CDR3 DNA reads TGTGCCAGCTCACCCGTCCGAGAGACCCAGTACTTC. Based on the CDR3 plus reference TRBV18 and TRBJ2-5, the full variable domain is NAGVMQNPRHLVRRRGQEARLRCSPMKGHSHVYWYRQLPEEGLKFMVYLQKENIIDESGMPKERFSAEFPKEGPSILRIQQVVRGDSAAYFCASSPVRETQYFGPGTRLLVL.

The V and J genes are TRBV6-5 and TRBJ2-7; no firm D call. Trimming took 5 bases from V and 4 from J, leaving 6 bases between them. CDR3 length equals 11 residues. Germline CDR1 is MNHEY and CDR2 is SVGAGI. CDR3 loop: CASSRPYEQYF. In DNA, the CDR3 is TGTGCCAGCAGTCGACCATACGAGCAGTACTTC.